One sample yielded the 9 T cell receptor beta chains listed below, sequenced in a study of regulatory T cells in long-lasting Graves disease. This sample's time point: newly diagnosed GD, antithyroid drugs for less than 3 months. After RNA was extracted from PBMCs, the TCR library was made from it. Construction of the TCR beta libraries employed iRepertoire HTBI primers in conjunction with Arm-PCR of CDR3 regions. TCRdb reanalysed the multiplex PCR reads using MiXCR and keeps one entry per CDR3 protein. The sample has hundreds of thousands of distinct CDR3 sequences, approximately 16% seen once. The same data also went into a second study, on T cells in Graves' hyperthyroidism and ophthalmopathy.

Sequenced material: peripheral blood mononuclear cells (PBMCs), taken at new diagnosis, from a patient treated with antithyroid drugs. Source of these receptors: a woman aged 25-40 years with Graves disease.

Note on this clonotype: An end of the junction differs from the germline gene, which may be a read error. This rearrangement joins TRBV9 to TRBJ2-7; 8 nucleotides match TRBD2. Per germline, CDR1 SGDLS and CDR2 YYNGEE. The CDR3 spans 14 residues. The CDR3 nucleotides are TGTGCCAGCAGTAGGGGACTAGACCCGTTTTCTGCTATATTC. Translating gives CASSRGLDPFSAIF.

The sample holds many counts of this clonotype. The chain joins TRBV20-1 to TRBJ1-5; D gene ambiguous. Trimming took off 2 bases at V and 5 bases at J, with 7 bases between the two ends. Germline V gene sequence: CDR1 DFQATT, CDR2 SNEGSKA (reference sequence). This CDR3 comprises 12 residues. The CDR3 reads CSARSPHQPQHF. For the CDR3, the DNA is TGCAGTGCTAGATCTCCCCATCAGCCCCAGCATTTT.

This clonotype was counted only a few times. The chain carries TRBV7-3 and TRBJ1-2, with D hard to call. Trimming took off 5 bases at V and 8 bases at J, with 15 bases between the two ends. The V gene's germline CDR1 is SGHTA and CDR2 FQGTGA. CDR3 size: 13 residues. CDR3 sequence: CASSPSRAGGYTF. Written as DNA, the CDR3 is TGTGCCAGCAGCCCCTCGAGGGCTGGCGGCTACACCTTC.

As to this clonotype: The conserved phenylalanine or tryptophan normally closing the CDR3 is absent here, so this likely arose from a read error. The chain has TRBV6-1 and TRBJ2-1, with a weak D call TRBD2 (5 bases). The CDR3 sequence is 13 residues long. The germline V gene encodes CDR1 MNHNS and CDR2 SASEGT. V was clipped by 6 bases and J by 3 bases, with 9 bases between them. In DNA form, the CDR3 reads TGTGCCAGCAGCCCAGCGGTCTACAATGAGCAGTTCCTC. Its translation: CASSPAVYNEQFL.

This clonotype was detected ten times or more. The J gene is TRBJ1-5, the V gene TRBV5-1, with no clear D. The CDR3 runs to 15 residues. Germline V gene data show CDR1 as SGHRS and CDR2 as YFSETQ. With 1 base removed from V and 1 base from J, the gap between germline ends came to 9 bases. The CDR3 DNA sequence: TGCGCCAGCAGCTTGACGGGAACAAGCAATCAGCCCCAGCATTTT. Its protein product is CASSLTGTSNQPQHF.

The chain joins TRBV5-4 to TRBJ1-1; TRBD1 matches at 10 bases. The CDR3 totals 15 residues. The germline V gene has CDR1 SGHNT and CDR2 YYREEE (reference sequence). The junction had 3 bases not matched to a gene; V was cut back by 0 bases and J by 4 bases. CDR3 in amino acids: CASSLGGTGATEAFF. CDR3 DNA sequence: TGTGCCAGCAGCTTGGGGGGGACAGGGGCCACTGAAGCTTTCTTT.

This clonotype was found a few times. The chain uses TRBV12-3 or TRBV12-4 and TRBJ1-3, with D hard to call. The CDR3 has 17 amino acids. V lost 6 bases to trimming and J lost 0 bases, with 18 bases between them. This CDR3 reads CASRPVGQPYSGNTIYF. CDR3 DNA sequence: TGTGCCAGCAGACCTGTTGGGCAGCCGTACTCTGGAAACACCATATATTTT.

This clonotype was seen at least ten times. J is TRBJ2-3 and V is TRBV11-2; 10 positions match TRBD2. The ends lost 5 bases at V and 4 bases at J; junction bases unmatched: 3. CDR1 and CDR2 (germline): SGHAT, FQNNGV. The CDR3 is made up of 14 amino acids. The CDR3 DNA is TGTGCCAGCAGCCTCGGGACTAGCGCAGATACGCAGTATTTT. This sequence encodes CASSLGTSADTQYF.

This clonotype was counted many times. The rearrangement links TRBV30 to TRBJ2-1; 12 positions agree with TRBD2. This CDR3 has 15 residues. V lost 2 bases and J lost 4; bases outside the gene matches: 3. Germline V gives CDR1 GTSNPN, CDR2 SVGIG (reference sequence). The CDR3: CAWSTGTSGYNEQFF. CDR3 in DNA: TGTGCCTGGAGTACCGGGACTAGCGGGTACAATGAGCAGTTCTTC.